Presented here are 9 T cell receptor beta chains from one specimen sequenced in a study of breast tumors, draining lymph nodes, adjacent tissues. One entry per CDR3 protein results from TCRdb running MiXCR on the multiplex PCR reads. In the table there are 180,000 or so distinct CDR3 sequences, about 32% of which are singletons. Axillary draining lymph nodes of breast cancer patients supplied the node samples. The sequencing sample was made of axillary lymph node tissue. Source of these receptors: a female donor with breast cancer. Some clones in this sample may be carry-over from other donors' samples.

The V and J genes are TRBV9 and TRBJ2-3, with 8 bases aligning to TRBD2. Trimming removed 10 bases from V and 6 bases from J; junction bases left unmatched: 13. This CDR3 region has 14 residues. Looked up from germline, CDR1 is SGDLS and CDR2 is YYNGEE. The CDR3 spells CAWKPGGGSDTQYF. CDR3 nucleotides: TGTGCCTGGAAACCGGGGGGGGGTTCGGATACGCAGTATTTT. The full variable domain, in which reference TRBV9 and TRBJ2-3 provide the parts outside the CDR3, is DSGVTQTPKHLITATGQRVTLRCSPRSGDLSVYWYQQSLDQGLQFLIQYYNGEERAKGNILERFSAQQFPDLHSELNLSSLELGDSALYFCAWKPGGGSDTQYFGPGTRLTVL.

The chain recombines TRBV2 with TRBJ2-6, with D uncertain. The CDR3 totals 15 residues. Deletions cut 5 bases from V and 2 bases from J, with 10 bases between. Germline values: CDR1 SNHLY, CDR2 FYNNEI. The DNA for the CDR3 is TGTGCCAGCAGTTTAGGGTTTGCTGGGGCCAACGTCCTGACTTTC. It yields the protein CASSLGFAGANVLTF. Full variable domain (remainder filled in from reference TRBV2 and TRBJ2-6): EPEVTQTPSHQVTQMGQEVILRCVPISNHLYFYWYRQILGQKVEFLVSFYNNEISEKSEIFDDQFSVERPDGSNFTLKIRSTKLEDSAMYFCASSLGFAGANVLTFGAGSRLTVL.

The table lists this clonotype with many counts. J is TRBJ2-7 and V is TRBV7-8; a weak D match, TRBD2 (6 bases). In germline, CDR1 is SGHVS, CDR2 FQNEAQ. CDR3 length equals 16 residues. Trimming removed 5 bases from V and 0 bases from J, with 17 bases in between. CDR3 in amino acids: CASSARPQGLSYEQYF. CDR3 DNA sequence: TGTGCCAGCAGCGCCAGACCTCAGGGACTCTCCTACGAGCAGTACTTC.

The V call is TRBV2, the J call TRBJ2-5, with 9 nucleotides matching TRBD2. Germline trimming cut 3 bases from V and 2 bases from J; bases unmatched to any gene: 7. This CDR3 region has 16 residues. The germline V gene has CDR1 SNHLY and CDR2 FYNNEI. The CDR3 is CASSEVAGDGQETQYF. In DNA, the CDR3 is TGTGCCAGCAGTGAGGTAGCGGGAGACGGTCAAGAGACCCAGTACTTC.

Turning to this clonotype: A clone one base away is much larger, so this may be a read error. V gene TRBV20-1 combines with J gene TRBJ1-2, with 9 bases aligning to TRBD1. Germline V gene sequence: CDR1 DFQATT, CDR2 SNEGSKA (reference sequence). J lost 5 bases, V lost 0 bases, and 10 bases had no gene match. The CDR3 is 16 amino acids. In DNA form, the CDR3 reads TGCAGTGCTAGAGATCGCACTCCCGGGACAGGGTATGGCTACACCTTC. This gives the protein CSARDRTPGTGYGYTF.

The chain couples TRBV6-5 to TRBJ2-4; TRBD2 might be the D (5 bases). The CDR3 spans 15 residues. Trimming left V 7 bases short and J 4 bases short, with 17 bases between. Germline V CDR1 and CDR2: MNHEY, SVGAGI. This chain's CDR3 is CASTPRGKGKNIQYF. CDR3 bases: TGTGCCAGCACCCCCCGAGGGAAAGGAAAAAACATTCAGTACTTC.

Notes on this clonotype: This may come from a read error, since a much larger clone is one base off. The chain combines TRBV20-1 with TRBJ1-2; D is perhaps TRBD1 (6 bases). The V gene's germline CDR1 is DFQATT and CDR2 SNEGSKA (reference sequence). This CDR3 is 13 amino acids long. The ends were cut back, 2 bases at V and 10 bases at J, with 17 bases in the middle. The CDR3 DNA sequence: TGCAGTGCTAGACTACAGGGAGTTCGGGCCTACACCTTC. It specifies CSARLQGVRAYTF.

This clonotype was detected many times. The gene calls are TRBV7-2 and TRBJ2-1; TRBD2 aligns across 9 bases. CDR3 length: 15 amino acids. After removal of 3 bases from V and 6 bases from J, the junction contained 6 bases not matched to a gene. Germline V lookup: CDR1 SGHTA, CDR2 FQGNSA. The CDR3 DNA is TGTGCCAGCAGCTTGGGGGGGACTAGCCTCAATGAGCAGTTCTTC. This gives the protein CASSLGGTSLNEQFF.

This clonotype showed up just a few times. The V and J genes are TRBV6-2 or TRBV6-3 and TRBJ1-1; D is undetermined. CDR3 length equals 13 residues. The ends were cut back, 6 bases at V and 1 base at J, with 9 bases in the middle. The V gene's germline CDR1 is MNHEY and CDR2 SVGEGT. The CDR3 DNA is TGTGCCAGCAGGTTCCGGGGGAACACTGAAGCTTTCTTT. This sequence encodes CASRFRGNTEAFF.